A few counts support the clone carrying this T cell receptor beta chain. Antigen unknown. The investigators amplified TCR beta CDR3 regions from RNA transcripts. Carried out on the TCR CDR3, a first-round RT-PCR used the HTBI primer set. MiXCR, run by TCRdb on the multiplex PCR reads, gives a single entry per CDR3 protein. Of around 580,000 distinct CDR3 sequences listed, approximately 15% are singletons. The CDR3 has 16 residues. In germline, CDR1 is MGHDK, CDR2 SYGVNS. Germline trimming cut 3 bases from V and 7 bases from J; bases unmatched to any gene: 11. The data belong to a study of T cells in Graves' hyperthyroidism and ophthalmopathy. Broader study findings: Ophthalmopathy stood apart from stable hyperthyroidism in a 13 V-J model. The blood repertoire included most of the expanded thyroid clonotypes above 0.001.

Absent ophthalmopathy progression within 18 months defined stable Graves' hyperthyroidism. These patients, aged 18 to 65, had recently diagnosed hyperthyroidism lasting under 2 months. Sample: blood. The chain couples TRBV25-1 to TRBJ2-1; 8 positions match TRBD1. The source of this sequence is a woman between 18 and 30 years old with Graves' hyperthyroidism. CDR3 sequence (DNA): TGTGCCAGCAGTGACCCGGCCGGGACAGGACTAAATGAGCAGTTCTTC. Its translation: CASSDPAGTGLNEQFF.